The next 20 T cell receptor beta chains were all read from a single sample in a study of identical twins. TCRdb called the 5' RACE reads again in MiXCR, with one record for every CDR3 protein. The sample carries hundreds of thousands of distinct CDR3 sequences, approximately 13% recorded once. The same data also went into a second study, on yellow fever vaccine responses in identical twins.

Sample: CD8+ T cells sorted from blood. All receptors come from a woman under 30 in good health.

The chain recombines TRBV2 with TRBJ2-1; either TRBD1 or TRBD2 may fit D (5 bases each). Trimming pared 4 bases from V and 4 bases from J, leaving 14 bases between. The CDR3 is 15 amino acids. Germline V gene data show CDR1 as SNHLY and CDR2 as FYNNEI. The CDR3 DNA reads as TGTGCCAGCAGTGTGACGGGACCGGGATACAATGAGCAGTTCTTC. It translates to CASSVTGPGYNEQFF. The full variable domain, in which reference TRBV2 and TRBJ2-1 provide the parts outside the CDR3, is EPEVTQTPSHQVTQMGQEVILRCVPISNHLYFYWYRQILGQKVEFLVSFYNNEISEKSEIFDDQFSVERPDGSNFTLKIRSTKLEDSAMYFCASSVTGPGYNEQFFGPGTRLTVL.

Only a few counts were recorded for this clonotype. J is TRBJ1-2 and V is TRBV28, with D uncertain. The V and J ends lost 3 bases and 2 bases respectively, with 10 bases between them. The germline V gene encodes CDR1 MDHEN and CDR2 SYDVKM. The CDR3 is made up of 14 amino acids. CDR3 DNA: TGTGCCAGCAGTTTTTATACAGAAAACTATGGCTACACCTTC. Protein sequence: CASSFYTENYGYTF.

This clonotype was detected a few times. V is TRBV11-2 and J is TRBJ1-6; weak D call: TRBD1 (6 bases). The CDR3 has 15 residues. The V and J ends lost 4 bases and 9 bases respectively, with 16 bases between them. Germline V gives CDR1 SGHAT, CDR2 FQNNGV. This CDR3 reads CASSSLQGEGSPLHF. The DNA of the CDR3 is TGTGCCAGCAGCTCGTTACAGGGAGAGGGTTCACCCCTCCACTTT.

The CDR3 spells CASSLTTGKYEQFF. CDR3 in DNA: TGTGCCAGCAGTTTAACGACAGGGAAGTATGAGCAGTTCTTC. This rearrangement joins TRBV27 to TRBJ2-1; 7 bases line up with TRBD1. Germline V gives CDR1 MNHEY, CDR2 SMNVEV (reference sequence). The CDR3 covers 14 residues. Germline trimming cut 2 bases from V and 8 bases from J; bases unmatched to any gene: 6.

The chain links TRBV4-2 to TRBJ2-3; the D gene could be TRBD1 or TRBD2 (5 bases each). Germline CDR1 and CDR2: LGHNA and YNFKEQ. The CDR3 is 15 amino acids. Trimming removed 4 bases from V and 2 bases from J, with 13 bases in between. CDR3 DNA sequence: TGTGCCAGCAGCCCGGGGCCTGGAAACACAGATACGCAGTATTTT. Encoded protein: CASSPGPGNTDTQYF.

The V call is TRBV28, the J call TRBJ2-5, with 7 bases matching TRBD2. With 6 bases clipped from V and 4 bases from J, the junction kept 8 bases outside the gene matches. The CDR3 runs 14 residues. Germline V gene sequence: CDR1 MDHEN, CDR2 SYDVKM. CDR3 DNA: TGTGCCAGCAGCCCCCGGGGGGTTGGAGAGACCCAGTACTTC. Amino acid sequence: CASSPRGVGETQYF. The variable domain in full, with the rest retrieved from reference TRBV28 and TRBJ2-5, is DVKVTQSSRYLVKRTGEKVFLECVQDMDHENMFWYRQDPGLGLRLIYFSYDVKMKEKGDIPEGYSVSREKKERFSLILESASTNQTSMYLCASSPRGVGETQYFGPGTRLLVL.

V and J are TRBV11-2 and TRBJ2-1; the match to TRBD2 covers 14 bases. The V segment lost 4 bases and the J segment 8 bases; nucleotides outside the gene matches: 4. CDR1 is SGHAT and CDR2 is FQNNGV in the germline V gene. This CDR3 is 15 amino acids long. The CDR3 DNA reads TGTGCCAGCAGCTCCTCGGGACTAGCGGGAGATGAGCAGTTCTTC. This codes for CASSSSGLAGDEQFF.

This clonotype was detected many times. This chain uses TRBV5-1 with TRBJ2-3, with 8 positions matching TRBD1. CDR3 size: 14 residues. Trimming at V came to 6 bases and at J to 4 bases, leaving 7 bases not matched to a gene. The germline CDR1 and CDR2 sequences are SGHRS and YFSETQ. The CDR3 sequence is CASNPGGRPDTQYF. DNA for the CDR3: TGCGCCAGCAACCCAGGGGGCCGACCAGATACGCAGTATTTT.

V and J are TRBV4-1 and TRBJ2-2, with D tentatively TRBD2 (5 bases). This CDR3 region has 16 residues. From germline, CDR1 is MGHRA and CDR2 YSYEKL. Trimming took off 1 base at V and 4 bases at J, with 13 bases between the two ends. CDR3 amino acids: CASSQVFGRVTGELFF. DNA of the CDR3: TGCGCCAGCAGCCAAGTATTCGGGCGGGTCACCGGGGAGCTGTTTTTT.

J is TRBJ2-7 and V is TRBV5-1; D is unresolved. CDR3 length: 12 amino acids. Trimming cost V 2 bases and J 5 bases, with 8 bases left between them. CDR1 and CDR2 from the germline V gene are SGHRS and YFSETQ. Here the CDR3 reads CASSFIPDEQYF. The CDR3 DNA reads TGCGCCAGCAGCTTCATCCCAGACGAGCAGTACTTC.

This clonotype was observed a handful of times. The genes are TRBV12-3 or TRBV12-4 and TRBJ2-6, with D tentatively TRBD1 or TRBD2 (5 bases each). Trimming left V 8 bases short and J 2 bases short, with 7 bases between. The CDR3 is made up of 13 amino acids. The CDR3 loop is CASRGAGANVLTF. Written as DNA, the CDR3 is TGTGCCAGCCGAGGGGCTGGGGCCAACGTCCTGACTTTC.

This clonotype was picked up a small number of times. This chain connects TRBV28 to TRBJ2-1; 10 positions match TRBD2. The germline CDR1 and CDR2 sequences are MDHEN and SYDVKM. V lost 5 bases, J lost 6 bases, and 16 bases stayed unmatched. The CDR3 spans 18 residues. The CDR3: CASSPIAGGLTGSNEQFF. CDR3 DNA sequence: TGTGCCAGCAGTCCCATAGCGGGGGGCCTCACCGGGTCCAATGAGCAGTTCTTC.

The CDR3 spells CASSLDPKPPLHF. CDR3 nucleotide sequence: TGCGCCAGCAGCTTGGACCCTAAGCCACCCCTCCACTTT. J is TRBJ1-6 and V is TRBV5-1; D uncertain. The germline V gene encodes CDR1 SGHRS and CDR2 YFSETQ. With 0 bases removed from V and 11 bases from J, the gap between germline ends came to 9 bases. The CDR3 totals 13 residues.

This clonotype appeared a few times. The V gene is TRBV27, the J gene TRBJ2-7, with a weak D call TRBD1 (5 bases). This CDR3 is 17 amino acids long. Germline values: CDR1 MNHEY, CDR2 SMNVEV (reference sequence). V was pared by 5 bases and J by 0 bases, with 20 bases between. The CDR3 DNA reads as TGTGCCAGCAGTACCTCCCCCAGGGATTCCTCCTCCTACGAGCAGTACTTC. Protein product: CASSTSPRDSSSYEQYF.

The genes are TRBV4-2 and TRBJ2-7; D gene unclear. Germline-derived CDR1 and CDR2 are LGHNA and YNFKEQ. Trimming cost V 4 bases and J 2 bases, with 15 bases left between them. The CDR3 has 15 amino acids. The CDR3 loop is CASSPALSATYEQYF. The CDR3 DNA sequence: TGTGCCAGCAGCCCAGCTCTGAGCGCTACCTACGAGCAGTACTTC.

The rearrangement uses TRBV20-1 and TRBJ2-1; TRBD2 matches 7 bases. With 6 bases clipped from V and 8 bases from J, the junction kept 22 bases outside the gene matches. The CDR3 runs 17 residues. Germline CDR1 DFQATT, CDR2 SNEGSKA (reference sequence). The CDR3 DNA sequence: TGCAGTGCCTCAGGCCCCCAAAGCGGGATCCGGGATGATGAGCAGTTCTTC. Translation: CSASGPQSGIRDDEQFF.

This clonotype occurred many times. The chain couples TRBV4-1 to TRBJ1-4; D may be TRBD1 (6 bases). Per germline, CDR1 MGHRA and CDR2 YSYEKL. The ends were cut back, 0 bases at V and 7 bases at J, with 12 bases in the middle. CDR3 size: 15 residues. The chain's CDR3 is CASSQEPGEGEKLFF. The CDR3 nucleotides read TGCGCCAGCAGCCAAGAGCCAGGGGAGGGTGAAAAACTGTTTTTT.

As DNA, the CDR3 is TGCGCCAGCAGCTTGCTAGGGTACGCTTTCTTT. Amino acids: CASSLLGYAFF. The chain joins TRBV5-1 to TRBJ1-1, with D unresolved. Between the trimmed V and J ends, which lost 1 base and 11 bases, there was a span of 9 bases. Germline-derived CDR1 and CDR2 are SGHRS and YFSETQ. This CDR3 has 11 residues.

This clonotype was observed at least ten times. The chain combines TRBV7-8 with TRBJ2-5; D might be TRBD1 (7 bases). Looked up from germline, CDR1 is SGHVS and CDR2 is FQNEAQ. The length of the CDR3 is 14 residues. V lost 5 bases and J lost 5, with 15 bases in between. CDR3 coding DNA: TGTGCCAGCAGCGAAAACAGGGGAGGCGAGACCCAGTACTTC. Translation gives CASSENRGGETQYF. The variable domain in full, completed from reference TRBV7-8 and TRBJ2-5, reads GAGVSQSPRYKVAKRGQDVALRCDPISGHVSLFWYQQALGQGPEFLTYFQNEAQLDKSGLPSDRFFAERPEGSVSTLKIQRTQQEDSAVYLCASSENRGGETQYFGPGTRLLVL.

This clonotype was counted at least ten times. The chain combines TRBV5-1 with TRBJ2-5, with D perhaps matching TRBD1 or TRBD2 (5 bases each). The ends were cut back, 2 bases at V and 8 bases at J, with 31 bases in the middle. The CDR3 is 19 amino acids. CDR1 is SGHRS and CDR2 is YFSETQ in the germline V gene. Here the CDR3 reads CASSLALWGRDPKKVTQYF. The CDR3 coding sequence is TGCGCCAGCAGCTTAGCCCTTTGGGGTAGGGACCCAAAGAAGGTTACCCAGTACTTC. The full variable domain, with the rest looked up from reference TRBV5-1 and TRBJ2-5, is KAGVTQTPRYLIKTRGQQVTLSCSPISGHRSVSWYQQTPGQGLQFLFEYFSETQRNKGNFPGRFSGRQFSNSRSEMNVSTLELGDSALYLCASSLALWGRDPKKVTQYFGPGTRLLVL.